The T cell receptor beta chain described here comes from a study of blood T cell repertoires in COVID-19. As for the study in general: Collection of acute and convalescent COVID-19 samples took place in the United States, Italy and Spain. Sources were T cells, B-cell-depleted T cells, or PBMCs; the material itself was cDNA or gDNA.

In the study's own analysis: Reference gene primer amplification gave nucleated cell count estimates. Only in-frame clones appear in the TCRdb table, and some are missing; sequencing was by immunoSEQ multiplex PCR. Clone size and the V and J calls come from that table; the DNA yielded D and trimming. Of about 190,000 clones in the sample, around 84% were seen once. The sequence was obtained from a young man with active or convalescent COVID-19. What was sequenced was peripheral blood.

The CDR3 DNA sequence: TGTGCCAGCAGGCCGGGACAGATAAACAATGAGCAGTTCTTC. It yields the protein CASRPGQINNEQFF. The rearrangement joins TRBV6-5 to TRBJ2-1; 7 nucleotides line up with TRBD1. This CDR3 has 14 amino acids. V lost 6 bases, J lost 5 bases, and 7 bases stayed unmatched. In germline, CDR1 is MNHEY, CDR2 SVGAGI.